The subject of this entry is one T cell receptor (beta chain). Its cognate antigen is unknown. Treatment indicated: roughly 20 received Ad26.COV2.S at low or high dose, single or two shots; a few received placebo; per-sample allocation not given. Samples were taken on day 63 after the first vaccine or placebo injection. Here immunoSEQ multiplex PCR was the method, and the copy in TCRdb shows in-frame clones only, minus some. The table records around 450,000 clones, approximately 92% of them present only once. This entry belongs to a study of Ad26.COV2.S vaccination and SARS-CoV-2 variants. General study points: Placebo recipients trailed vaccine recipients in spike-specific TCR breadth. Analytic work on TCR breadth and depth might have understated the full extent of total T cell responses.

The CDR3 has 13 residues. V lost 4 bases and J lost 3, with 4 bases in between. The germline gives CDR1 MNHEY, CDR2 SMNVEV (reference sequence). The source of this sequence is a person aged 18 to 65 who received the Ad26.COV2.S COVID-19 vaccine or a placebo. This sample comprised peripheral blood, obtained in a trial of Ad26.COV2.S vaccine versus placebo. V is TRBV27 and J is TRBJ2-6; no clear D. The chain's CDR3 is CASSSSGANVLTF. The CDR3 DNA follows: TGTGCCAGCAGTTCTAGTGGGGCCAACGTCCTGACTTTC. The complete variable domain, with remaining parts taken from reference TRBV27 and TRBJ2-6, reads EAQVTQNPRYLITVTGKKLTVTCSQNMNHEYMSWYRQDPGLGLRQIYYSMNVEVTDKGDVPEGYKVSRKEKRNFPLILESPSPNQTSLYFCASSSSGANVLTFGAGSRLTVL.